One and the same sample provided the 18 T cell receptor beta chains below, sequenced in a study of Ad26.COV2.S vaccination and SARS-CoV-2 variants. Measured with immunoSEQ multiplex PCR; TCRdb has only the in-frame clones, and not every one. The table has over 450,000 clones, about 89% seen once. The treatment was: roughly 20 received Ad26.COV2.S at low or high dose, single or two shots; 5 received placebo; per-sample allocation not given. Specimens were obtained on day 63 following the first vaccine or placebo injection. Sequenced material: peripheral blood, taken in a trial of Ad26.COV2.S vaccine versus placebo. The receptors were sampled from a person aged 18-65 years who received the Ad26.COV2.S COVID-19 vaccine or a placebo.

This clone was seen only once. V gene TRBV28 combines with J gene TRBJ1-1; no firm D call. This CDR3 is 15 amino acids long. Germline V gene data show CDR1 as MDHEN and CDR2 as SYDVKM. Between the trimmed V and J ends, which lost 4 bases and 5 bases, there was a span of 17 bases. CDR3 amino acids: CASSSPPSRATEAFF. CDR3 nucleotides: TGTGCCAGCAGTTCGCCCCCCTCTCGGGCGACTGAAGCTTTCTTT.

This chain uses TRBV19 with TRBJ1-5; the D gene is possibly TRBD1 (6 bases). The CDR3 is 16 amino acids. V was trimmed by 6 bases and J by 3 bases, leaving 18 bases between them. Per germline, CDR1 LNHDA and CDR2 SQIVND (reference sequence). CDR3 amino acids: CASRLDRPPFNQPQHF. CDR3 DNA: TGTGCCAGTAGGCTAGACAGGCCACCCTTCAATCAGCCCCAGCATTTT.

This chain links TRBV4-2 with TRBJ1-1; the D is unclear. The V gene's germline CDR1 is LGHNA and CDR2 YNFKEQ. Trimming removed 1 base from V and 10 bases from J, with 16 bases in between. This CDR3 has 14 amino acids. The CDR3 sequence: CASSQGQAGLRAFF. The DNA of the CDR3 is TGTGCCAGCAGCCAAGGGCAGGCGGGGTTAAGAGCTTTCTTT.

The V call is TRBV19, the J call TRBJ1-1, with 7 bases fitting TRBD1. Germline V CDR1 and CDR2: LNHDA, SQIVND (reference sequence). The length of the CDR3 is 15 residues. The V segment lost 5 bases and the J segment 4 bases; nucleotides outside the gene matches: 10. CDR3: CASSPPGTDGTEAFF. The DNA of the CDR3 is TGTGCCAGTAGTCCCCCAGGGACAGACGGCACTGAAGCTTTCTTT.

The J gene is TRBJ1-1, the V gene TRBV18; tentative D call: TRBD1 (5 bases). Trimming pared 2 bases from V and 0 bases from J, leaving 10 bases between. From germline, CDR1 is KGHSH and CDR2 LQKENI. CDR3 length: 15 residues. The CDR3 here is CASSPFREMNTEAFF. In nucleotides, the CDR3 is TGTGCCAGCTCACCATTCAGGGAAATGAACACTGAAGCTTTCTTT.

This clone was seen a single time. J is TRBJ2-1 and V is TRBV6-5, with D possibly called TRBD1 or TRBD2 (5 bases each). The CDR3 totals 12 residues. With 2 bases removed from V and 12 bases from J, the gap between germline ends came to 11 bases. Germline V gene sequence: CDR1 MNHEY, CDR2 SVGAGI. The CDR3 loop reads CASSYLAGTQFF. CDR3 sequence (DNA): TGTGCCAGCAGTTACCTAGCTGGGACGCAGTTCTTC.

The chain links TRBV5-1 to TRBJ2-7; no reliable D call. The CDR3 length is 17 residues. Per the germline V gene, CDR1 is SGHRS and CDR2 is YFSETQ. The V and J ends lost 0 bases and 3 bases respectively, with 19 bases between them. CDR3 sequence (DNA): TGCGCCAGCAGCTTGGAAGTACGGGTCAGATTCGACTACGAGCAGTACTTC. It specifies CASSLEVRVRFDYEQYF.

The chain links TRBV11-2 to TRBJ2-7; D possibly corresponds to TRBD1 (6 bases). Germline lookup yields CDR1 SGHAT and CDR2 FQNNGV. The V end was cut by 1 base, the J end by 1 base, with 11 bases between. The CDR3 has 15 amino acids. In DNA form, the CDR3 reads TGTGCCAGCAGCTTAGTAGTACAGGGATCCTACGAGCAGTACTTC. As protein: CASSLVVQGSYEQYF.

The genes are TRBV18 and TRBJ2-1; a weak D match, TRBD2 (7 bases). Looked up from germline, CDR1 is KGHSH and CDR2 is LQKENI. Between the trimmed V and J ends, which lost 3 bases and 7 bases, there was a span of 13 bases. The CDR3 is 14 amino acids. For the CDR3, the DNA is TGTGCCAGCTCACCTGGCGGGGGCATAAATGAGCAGTTCTTC. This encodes CASSPGGGINEQFF.

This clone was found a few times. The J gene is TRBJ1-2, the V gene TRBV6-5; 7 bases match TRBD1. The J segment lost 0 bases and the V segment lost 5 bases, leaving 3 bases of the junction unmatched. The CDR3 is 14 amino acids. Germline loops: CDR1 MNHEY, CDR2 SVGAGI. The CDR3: CASSPGTANYGYTF. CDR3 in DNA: TGTGCCAGCAGTCCCGGGACAGCTAACTATGGCTACACCTTC.

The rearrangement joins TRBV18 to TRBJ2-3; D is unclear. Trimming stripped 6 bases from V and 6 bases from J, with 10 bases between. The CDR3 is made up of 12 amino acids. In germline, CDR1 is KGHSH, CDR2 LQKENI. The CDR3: CASSSFADTQYF. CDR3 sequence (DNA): TGTGCCAGCTCGAGCTTTGCCGATACGCAGTATTTT.

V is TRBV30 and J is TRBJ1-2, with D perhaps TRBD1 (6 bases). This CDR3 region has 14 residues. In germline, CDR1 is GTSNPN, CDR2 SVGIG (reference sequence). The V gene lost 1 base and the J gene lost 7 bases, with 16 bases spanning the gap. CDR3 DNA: TGTGCCTGGAGTGCCCGAGGGGGGGGCCGTGGCTACACCTTC. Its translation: CAWSARGGGRGYTF. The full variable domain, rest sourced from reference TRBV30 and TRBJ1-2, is SQTIHQWPATLVQPVGSPLSLECTVEGTSNPNLYWYRQAAGRGLQLLFYSVGIGQISSEVPQNLSASRPQDRQFILSSKKLLLSDSGFYLCAWSARGGGRGYTFGSGTRLTVV.

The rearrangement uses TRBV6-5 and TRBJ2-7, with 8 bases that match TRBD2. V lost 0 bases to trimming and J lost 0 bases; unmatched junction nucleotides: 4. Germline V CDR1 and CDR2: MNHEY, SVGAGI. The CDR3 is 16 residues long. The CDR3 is CASSYSVAGTSYEQYF. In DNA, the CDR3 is TGTGCCAGCAGTTACTCGGTAGCGGGGACCTCCTACGAGCAGTACTTC.

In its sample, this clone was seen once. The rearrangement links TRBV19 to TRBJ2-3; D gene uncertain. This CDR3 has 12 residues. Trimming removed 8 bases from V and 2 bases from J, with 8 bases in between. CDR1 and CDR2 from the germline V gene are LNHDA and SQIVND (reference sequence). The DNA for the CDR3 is TGTGCCAGTGGAGAGAACACAGATACGCAGTATTTT. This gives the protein CASGENTDTQYF. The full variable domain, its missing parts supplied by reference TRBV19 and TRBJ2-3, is DGGITQSPKYLFRKEGQNVTLSCEQNLNHDAMYWYRQDPGQGLRLIYYSQIVNDFQKGDIAEGYSVSREKKESFPLTVTSAQKNPTAFYLCASGENTDTQYFGPGTRLTVL.

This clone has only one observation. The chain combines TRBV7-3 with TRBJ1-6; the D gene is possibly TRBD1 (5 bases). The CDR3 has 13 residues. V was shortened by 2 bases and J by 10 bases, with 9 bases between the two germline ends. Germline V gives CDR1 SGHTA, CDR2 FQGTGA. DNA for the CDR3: TGTGCCAGCAGCTTACGCCGACAGTCACCCCTCCACTTT. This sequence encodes CASSLRRQSPLHF.

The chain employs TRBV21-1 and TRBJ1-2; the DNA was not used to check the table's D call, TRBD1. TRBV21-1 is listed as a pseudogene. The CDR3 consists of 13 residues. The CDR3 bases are TGTGCCAGAACAGGGGCGGACGACTATGGCTACACCTTC. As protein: CARTGADDYGYTF.

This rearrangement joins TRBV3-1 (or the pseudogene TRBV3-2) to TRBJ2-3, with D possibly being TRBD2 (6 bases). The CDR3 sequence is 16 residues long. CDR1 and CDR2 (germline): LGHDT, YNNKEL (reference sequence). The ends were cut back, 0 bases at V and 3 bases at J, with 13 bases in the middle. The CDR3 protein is CASSQDWGEVTDTQYF. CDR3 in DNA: TGTGCCAGCAGCCAAGATTGGGGGGAGGTGACAGATACGCAGTATTTT.

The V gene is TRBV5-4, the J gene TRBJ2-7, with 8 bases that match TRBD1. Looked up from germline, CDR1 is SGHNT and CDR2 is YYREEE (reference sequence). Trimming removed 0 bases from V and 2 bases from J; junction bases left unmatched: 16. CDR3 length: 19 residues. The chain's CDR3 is CASSLAGQGGPVPPYEQYF. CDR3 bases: TGTGCCAGCAGCTTGGCTGGACAGGGAGGCCCTGTCCCTCCCTACGAGCAGTACTTC. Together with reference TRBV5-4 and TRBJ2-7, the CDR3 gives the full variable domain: ETGVTQSPTHLIKTRGQQVTLRCSSQSGHNTVSWYQQALGQGPQFIFQYYREEENGRGNFPPRFSGLQFPNYSSELNVNALELDDSALYLCASSLAGQGGPVPPYEQYFGPGTRLTVT.